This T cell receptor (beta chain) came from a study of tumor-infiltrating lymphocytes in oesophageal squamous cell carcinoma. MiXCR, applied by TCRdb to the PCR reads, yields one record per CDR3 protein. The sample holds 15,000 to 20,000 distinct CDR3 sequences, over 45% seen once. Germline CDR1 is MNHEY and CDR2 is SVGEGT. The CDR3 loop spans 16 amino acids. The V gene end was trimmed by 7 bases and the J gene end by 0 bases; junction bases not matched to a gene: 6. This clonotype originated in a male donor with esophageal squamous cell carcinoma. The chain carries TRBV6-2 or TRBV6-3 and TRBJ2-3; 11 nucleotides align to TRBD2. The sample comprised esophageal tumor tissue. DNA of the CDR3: TGTGCCAGCACCGGACTAGCGGGCCATAGCACAGATACGCAGTATTTT. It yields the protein CASTGLAGHSTDTQYF.